A selection of T cell receptor beta chains follows, all from one sample in a study of control samples from healthy donors and cancer patients. Method: immunoSEQ multiplex PCR; TCRdb's copy keeps in-frame clones and lacks some. The table lists some 130,000 clones, about 90% of them singletons. Sequencing was performed on PBMCs. The receptors originated from a middle-aged man with head and neck cancer. CDR3s leave out the opening cysteine and the closing phenylalanine or tryptophan. A D gene is named only where the DNA matches it firmly.

d_gene	v_gene	CDR3aa
TRBD1	TRBV9	ASSVGQGGTGELF
NA	TRBV12-5	ASGFSRTEQY
NA	TRBV5-8	ASSLGGAAYNEQF
NA	TRBV2	ASRDGTLYYEQY
TRBD1	TRBV6-2/TRBV6-3	ASSYGQGEAF
NA	TRBV30	AWSVPMGPRNSPLH
NA	TRBV2	ASSEQAPSGNTIY
NA	TRBV5-8	ASSLEVQGREPQH
NA	TRBV7-3	ASSTGQGGYNEQF
NA	TRBV6-2/TRBV6-3	ASSWASSGKETQY
NA	TRBV10-2	ASSRLYSEAF
NA	TRBV19	ASSAGLGHGYT
NA	TRBV20-1	SEGDQPQH
NA	TRBV11-1	ASSLVFQPQH